A single sample is the source of the 5 T cell receptor beta chains below, sequenced in a study of blood T cell repertoires in COVID-19 (TCRdb year 2020). The library was built by means of the immunoSEQ multiplex PCR assay. TCRdb retrieved this table from immuneACCESS and kept in-frame rearrangements only. Not all clones are present; in checked studies, unresolved V genes account for under half, and no reason is known for the remainder. Recorded for this sample are some 160,000 clones; under 85% of them occurred a single time. The ten largest make up approximately 12% of the sample. Sequencing was carried out using peripheral blood. Receptor source: a man between 65 and 85 years old who had recovered from COVID-19.

The rearrangement links TRBV6-5 to TRBJ1-1; unclear D gene. Germline V lookup: CDR1 MNHEY, CDR2 SVGAGI. The V gene lost 2 bases and the J gene lost 0 bases, with 7 bases spanning the gap. The length of the CDR3 is 14 residues. The CDR3, as DNA: TGTGCCAGCAGTTACGGGCCCTTGAACACTGAAGCTTTCTTT. It specifies CASSYGPLNTEAFF.

The rearrangement joins TRBV7-8 to TRBJ2-7, with 9 bases fitting TRBD2. The CDR3 consists of 14 residues. Trimming removed 5 bases from V and 4 bases from J; junction bases left unmatched: 6. Germline V gene data show CDR1 as SGHVS and CDR2 as FQNEAQ. The CDR3 DNA reads as TGTGCCAGCAGCGCGGTGGCGGGAGGGTACGAGCAGTACTTC. It yields the protein CASSAVAGGYEQYF.

CDR3 coding DNA: TGTGCCAGCAGCTCGCGGCTAGTCAAAGAGCAGTTCTTC. This sequence encodes CASSSRLVKEQFF. V and J are TRBV7-2 and TRBJ2-1; D ambiguous. CDR3 size: 13 residues. V gave up 4 bases and J gave up 10 bases, with 14 bases separating them. Looked up from germline, CDR1 is SGHTA and CDR2 is FQGNSA.

The rearrangement links TRBV6-5 to TRBJ1-1; 8 positions agree with TRBD1. This CDR3 comprises 16 residues. Germline lookup yields CDR1 MNHEY and CDR2 SVGAGI. The trim removed 4 bases at V and 5 bases at J, leaving 12 bases unmatched. The CDR3 DNA reads TGTGCCAGCAGTTCCCCCGGACAGGGAGATAGGACTGAAGCTTTCTTT. It codes for CASSSPGQGDRTEAFF.

The V and J genes are TRBV7-8 and TRBJ1-1, with D possibly matching TRBD1 (5 bases). V lost 8 bases and J 1 base, leaving 8 bases between the germline ends. The CDR3 is 12 amino acids. Germline CDR1 is SGHVS and CDR2 is FQNEAQ. The CDR3 is CASRQPNTEAFF. The CDR3 bases are TGTGCCAGCCGACAGCCGAACACTGAAGCTTTCTTT. Complete variable domain (other parts from reference TRBV7-8 and TRBJ1-1): GAGVSQSPRYKVAKRGQDVALRCDPISGHVSLFWYQQALGQGPEFLTYFQNEAQLDKSGLPSDRFFAERPEGSVSTLKIQRTQQEDSAVYLCASRQPNTEAFFGQGTRLTVV.